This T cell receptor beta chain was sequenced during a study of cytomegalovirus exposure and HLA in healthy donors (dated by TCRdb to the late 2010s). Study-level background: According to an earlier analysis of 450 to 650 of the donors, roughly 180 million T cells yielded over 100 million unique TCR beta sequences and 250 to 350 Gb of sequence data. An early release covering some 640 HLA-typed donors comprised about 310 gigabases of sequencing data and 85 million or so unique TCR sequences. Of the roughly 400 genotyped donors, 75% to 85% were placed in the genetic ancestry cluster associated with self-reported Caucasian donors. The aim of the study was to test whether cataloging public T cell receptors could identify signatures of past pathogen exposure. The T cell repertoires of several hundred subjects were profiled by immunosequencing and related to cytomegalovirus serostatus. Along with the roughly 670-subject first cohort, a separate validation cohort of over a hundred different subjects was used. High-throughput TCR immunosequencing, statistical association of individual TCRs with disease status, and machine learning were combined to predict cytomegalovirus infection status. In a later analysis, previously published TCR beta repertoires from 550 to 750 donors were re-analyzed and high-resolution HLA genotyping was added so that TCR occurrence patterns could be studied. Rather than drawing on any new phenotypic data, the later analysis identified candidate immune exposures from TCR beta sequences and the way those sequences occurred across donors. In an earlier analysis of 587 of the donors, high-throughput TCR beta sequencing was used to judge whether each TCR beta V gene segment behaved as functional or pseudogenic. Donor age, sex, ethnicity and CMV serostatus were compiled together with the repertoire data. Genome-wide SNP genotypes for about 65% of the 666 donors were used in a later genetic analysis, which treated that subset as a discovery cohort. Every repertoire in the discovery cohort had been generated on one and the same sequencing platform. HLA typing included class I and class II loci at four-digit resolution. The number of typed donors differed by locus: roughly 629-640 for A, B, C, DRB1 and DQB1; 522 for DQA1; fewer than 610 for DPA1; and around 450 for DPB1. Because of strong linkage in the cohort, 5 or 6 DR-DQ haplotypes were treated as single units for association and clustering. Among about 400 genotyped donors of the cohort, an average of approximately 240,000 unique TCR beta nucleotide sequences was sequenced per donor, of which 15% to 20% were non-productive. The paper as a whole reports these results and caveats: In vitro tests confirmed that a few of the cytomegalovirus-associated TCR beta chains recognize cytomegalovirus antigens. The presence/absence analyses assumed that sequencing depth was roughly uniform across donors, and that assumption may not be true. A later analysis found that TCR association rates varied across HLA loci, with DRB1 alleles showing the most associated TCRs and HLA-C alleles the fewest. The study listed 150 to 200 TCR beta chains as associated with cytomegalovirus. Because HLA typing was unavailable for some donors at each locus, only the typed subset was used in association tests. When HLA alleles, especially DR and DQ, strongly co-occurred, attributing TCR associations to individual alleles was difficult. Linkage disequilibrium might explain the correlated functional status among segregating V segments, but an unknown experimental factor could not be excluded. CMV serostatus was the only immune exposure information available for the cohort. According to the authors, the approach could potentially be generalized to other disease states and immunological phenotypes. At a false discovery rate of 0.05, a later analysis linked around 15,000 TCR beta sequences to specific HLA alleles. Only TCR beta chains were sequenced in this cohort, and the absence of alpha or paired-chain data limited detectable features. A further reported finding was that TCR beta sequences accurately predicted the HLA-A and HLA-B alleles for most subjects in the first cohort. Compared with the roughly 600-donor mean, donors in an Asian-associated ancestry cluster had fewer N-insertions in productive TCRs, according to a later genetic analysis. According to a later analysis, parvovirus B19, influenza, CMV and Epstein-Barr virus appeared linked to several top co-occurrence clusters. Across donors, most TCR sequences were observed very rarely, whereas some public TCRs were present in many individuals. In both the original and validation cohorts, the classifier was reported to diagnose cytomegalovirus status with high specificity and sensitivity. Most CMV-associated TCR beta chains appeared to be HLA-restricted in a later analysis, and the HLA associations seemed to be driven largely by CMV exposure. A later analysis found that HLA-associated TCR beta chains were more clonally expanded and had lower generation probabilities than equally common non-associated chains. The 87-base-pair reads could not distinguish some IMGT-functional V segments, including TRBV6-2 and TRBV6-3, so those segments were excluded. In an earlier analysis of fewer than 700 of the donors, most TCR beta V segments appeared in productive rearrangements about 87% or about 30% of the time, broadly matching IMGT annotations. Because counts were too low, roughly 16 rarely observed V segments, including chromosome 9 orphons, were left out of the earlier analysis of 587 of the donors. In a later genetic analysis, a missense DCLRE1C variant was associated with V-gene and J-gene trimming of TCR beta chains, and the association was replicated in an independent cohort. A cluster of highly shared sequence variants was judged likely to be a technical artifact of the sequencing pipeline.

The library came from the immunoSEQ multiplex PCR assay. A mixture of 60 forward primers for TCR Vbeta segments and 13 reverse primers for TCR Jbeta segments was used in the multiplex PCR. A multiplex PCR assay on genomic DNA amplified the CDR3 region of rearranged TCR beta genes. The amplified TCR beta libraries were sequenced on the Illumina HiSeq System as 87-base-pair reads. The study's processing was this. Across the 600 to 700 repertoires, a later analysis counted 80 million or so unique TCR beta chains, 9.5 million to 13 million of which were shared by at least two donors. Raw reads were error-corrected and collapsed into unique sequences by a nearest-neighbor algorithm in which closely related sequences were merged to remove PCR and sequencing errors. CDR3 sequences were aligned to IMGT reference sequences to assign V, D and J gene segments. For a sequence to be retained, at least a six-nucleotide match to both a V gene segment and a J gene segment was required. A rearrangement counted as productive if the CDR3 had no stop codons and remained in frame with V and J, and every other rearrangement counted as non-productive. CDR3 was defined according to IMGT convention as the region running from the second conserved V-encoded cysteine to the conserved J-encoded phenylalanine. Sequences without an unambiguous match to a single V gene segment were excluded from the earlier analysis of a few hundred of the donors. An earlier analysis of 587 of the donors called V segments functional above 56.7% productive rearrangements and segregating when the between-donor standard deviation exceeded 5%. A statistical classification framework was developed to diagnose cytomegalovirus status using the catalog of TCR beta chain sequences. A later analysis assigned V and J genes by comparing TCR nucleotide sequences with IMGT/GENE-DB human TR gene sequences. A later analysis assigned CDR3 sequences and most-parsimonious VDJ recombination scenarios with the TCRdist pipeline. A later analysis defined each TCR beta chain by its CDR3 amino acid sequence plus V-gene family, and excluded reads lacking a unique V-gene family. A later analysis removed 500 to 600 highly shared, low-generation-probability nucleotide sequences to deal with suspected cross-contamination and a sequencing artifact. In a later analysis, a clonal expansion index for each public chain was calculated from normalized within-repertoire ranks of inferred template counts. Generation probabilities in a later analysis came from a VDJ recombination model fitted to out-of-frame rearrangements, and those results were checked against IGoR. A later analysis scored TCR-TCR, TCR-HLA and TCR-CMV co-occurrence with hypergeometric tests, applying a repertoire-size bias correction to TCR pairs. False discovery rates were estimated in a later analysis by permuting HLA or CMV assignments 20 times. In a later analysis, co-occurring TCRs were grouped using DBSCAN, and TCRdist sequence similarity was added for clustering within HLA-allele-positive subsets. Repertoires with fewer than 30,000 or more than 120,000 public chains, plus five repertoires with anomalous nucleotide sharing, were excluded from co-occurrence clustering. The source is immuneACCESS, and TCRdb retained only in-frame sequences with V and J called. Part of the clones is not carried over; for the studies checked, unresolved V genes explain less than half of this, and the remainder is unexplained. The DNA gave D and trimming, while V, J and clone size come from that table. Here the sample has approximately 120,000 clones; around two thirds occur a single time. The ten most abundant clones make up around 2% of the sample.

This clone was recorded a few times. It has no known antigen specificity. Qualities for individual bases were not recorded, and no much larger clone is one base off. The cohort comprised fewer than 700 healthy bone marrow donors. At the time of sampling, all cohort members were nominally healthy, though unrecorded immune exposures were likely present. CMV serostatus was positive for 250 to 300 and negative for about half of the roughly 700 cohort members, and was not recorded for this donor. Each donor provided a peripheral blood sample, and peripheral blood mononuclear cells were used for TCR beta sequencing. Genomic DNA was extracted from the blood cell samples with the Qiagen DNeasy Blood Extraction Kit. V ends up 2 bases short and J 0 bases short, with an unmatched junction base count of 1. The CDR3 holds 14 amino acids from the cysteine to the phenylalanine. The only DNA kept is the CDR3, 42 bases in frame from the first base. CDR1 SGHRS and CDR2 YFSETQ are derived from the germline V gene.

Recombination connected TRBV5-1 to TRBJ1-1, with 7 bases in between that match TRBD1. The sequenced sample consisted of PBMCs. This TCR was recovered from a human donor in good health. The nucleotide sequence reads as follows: TGCGCCAGCAGCTTAGGGGGCATGAACACTGAAGCTTTCTTT. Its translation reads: CASSLGGMNTEAFF.